This TCR beta chain was profiled in a study of cytomegalovirus exposure and HLA in healthy donors. Study observations and caveats: Donors belonging to an Asian-associated ancestry cluster reportedly showed fewer N-insertions in productive TCRs than the roughly 670-donor mean, according to what a later analysis found. 87-base-pair reads could not separate some V segments, including TRBV6-2 and TRBV6-3. The study carried out a later analysis of TCR beta sequences. It associated some 17,000 of them with specific HLA alleles at a false discovery rate of 0.05.

The CDR3 length is 16 residues. V lost 5 bases to trimming and J lost 5 bases; unmatched junction nucleotides: 13. Germline assignment: CDR1 SGHAT and CDR2 FQNNGV. Comment on this clone: Antigen specificity is unknown.

The PCR contained 60 Vbeta and 13 Jbeta primers. Sequencing used immunoSEQ multiplex PCR; TCRdb keeps in-frame clones, though not all of them. The sample gives under 200,000 clones, more than 70% of which show up once; about 0.24% is in the top ten. The sequenced material came from PBMCs. V and J are TRBV11-2 and TRBJ2-7; 9 bases map to TRBD1. This clonotype was sampled from a boy between 10 and 17 years old in good health and CMV-seronegative. The CDR3 sequence: CASSNWVTGGRDEQYF. Here the CDR3 DNA reads TGTGCCAGCAGCAACTGGGTAACAGGGGGCAGGGACGAGCAGTACTTC.